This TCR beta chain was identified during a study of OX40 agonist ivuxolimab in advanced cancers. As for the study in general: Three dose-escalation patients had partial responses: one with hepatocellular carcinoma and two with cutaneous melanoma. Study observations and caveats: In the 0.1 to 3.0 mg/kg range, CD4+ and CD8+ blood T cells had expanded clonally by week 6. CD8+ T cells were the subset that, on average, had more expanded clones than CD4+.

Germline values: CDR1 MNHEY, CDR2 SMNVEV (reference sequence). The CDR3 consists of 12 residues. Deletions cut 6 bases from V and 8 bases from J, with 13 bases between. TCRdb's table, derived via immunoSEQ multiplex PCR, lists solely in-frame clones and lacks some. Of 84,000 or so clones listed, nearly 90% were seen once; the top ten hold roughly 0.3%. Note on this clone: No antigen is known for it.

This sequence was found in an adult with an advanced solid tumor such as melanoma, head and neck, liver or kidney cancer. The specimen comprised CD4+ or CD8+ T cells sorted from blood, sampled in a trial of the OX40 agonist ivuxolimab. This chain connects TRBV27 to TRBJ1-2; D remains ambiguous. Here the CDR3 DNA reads TGTGCCAGCAGGGGTTCTGCGGGGGGCTACACCTTC. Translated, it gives CASRGSAGGYTF.